The clone carrying this TCR beta chain has ten or more counts. Its target is not known. The CDR3 is made up of 13 amino acids. The V end lost 2 bases, the J end lost 7 bases, and 10 bases lay between the germline ends. Looked up from germline, CDR1 is SGHDT and CDR2 is YYEEEE. This specimen comes from a study of early T cells in non-severe SARS-CoV-2 infection. Study-level information: The chains were unpaired, and the sequenced material was bulk RNA from unsorted whole blood. Findings of the study overall: Private and CD4 specificities were missed by VDJdb matching, skewed to anti-spike CD8.

The library protocol tagged individual cDNA molecules with unique molecular identifiers. MiXCR was run by TCRdb on the 5' RACE reads, yielding one entry per CDR3 protein. The data contain around 40,000 distinct CDR3 sequences, approximately 6.1% of them singletons. The sample taken for sequencing was whole blood. The source of this sequence is an adult who was a healthcare worker with PCR-confirmed SARS-CoV-2 infection or an uninfected control (not recorded which). The V and J genes are TRBV5-6 and TRBJ2-1; no clear D gene. The CDR3 protein is CASSFVVRNEQFF. DNA for the CDR3: TGTGCCAGCAGCTTCGTCGTTAGAAATGAGCAGTTCTTC.